This TCR beta chain comes out of a study of blood T cell repertoires in COVID-19. Study-level information: The study drew acute and convalescent COVID-19 samples from the United States, Italy and Spain. T cells, B-cell-depleted T cells, or PBMCs provided the cDNA or gDNA that served as material.

Per the original methods: Amplified reference gene primers provided the basis for estimating nucleated cell counts. The repertoire was sequenced with immunoSEQ multiplex PCR; TCRdb's copy has only in-frame clones and lacks some. V and J calls and clone size are given by that table; D and trimming were obtained from the DNA. The sample lists some 350,000 clones; about 86% were seen once. Trimming took off 2 bases at V and 3 bases at J, with 7 bases between the two ends. This CDR3 region has 13 residues. Germline CDR1 and CDR2: KGHSH and LQKENI. This clone appeared a single time. Input material: peripheral blood. This receptor was identified in a man aged 30 to 39 with active or convalescent COVID-19. The genes are TRBV18 and TRBJ1-1; maybe TRBD1 (5 bases). The CDR3 loop is CASSPTRDTEAFF. CDR3 DNA: TGTGCCAGCTCACCAACCAGGGACACTGAAGCTTTCTTT.